Below, 3 T cell receptor beta chains from the same sample are listed, as sequenced in a study of PD-1 blockade in classical Hodgkin lymphoma (dated by TCRdb to the early 2020s). The time point label here, explained by the study, means: cycle 4 day 1 (C4D1), after more than 5 weeks of nivolumab. Every trial patient had relapsed after autologous stem cell transplantation, and cohorts A, B and C differed in prior brentuximab vedotin exposure. The protocol used for the library was the immunoSEQ multiplex PCR assay. Not all clones reach the TCRdb copy of this immuneACCESS table, which keeps in-frame sequences only. Checked studies attribute under half of the gap to unresolved V genes and leave the rest unexplained. Present in this sample are about 39,000 clones, just over 75% of which were seen just once. The ten largest account for about 9.4% of the sample. The starting material was peripheral blood mononuclear cells (PBMCs), obtained before the fourth cycle of nivolumab. These receptors all come from a human donor with classical Hodgkin lymphoma.

This chain joins TRBV4-3 and TRBJ2-1; 11 bases are shared with TRBD2. The germline CDR1 and CDR2 sequences are LGHNA and YSLEER. The CDR3 spans 16 residues. Trimming cost V 4 bases and J 8 bases; bases outside gene matches: 10. The CDR3 DNA reads as TGCGCCAGCAGCCTCGAAATAGCGGGGGGGCCGGATGAGCAGTTCTTC. It codes for CASSLEIAGGPDEQFF.

This clone was seen more than once but under ten times. This sequence joins TRBV4-2 and TRBJ1-1; TRBD1 might be the D (5 bases). V lost 1 base, J lost 1 base, and 16 bases lay in between. CDR1 and CDR2 (germline): LGHNA, YNFKEQ. The CDR3 is made up of 17 amino acids. The CDR3 sequence is CASSQVPPWGSNTEAFF. The CDR3 coding sequence is TGTGCCAGCAGCCAAGTCCCGCCATGGGGCTCGAACACTGAAGCTTTCTTT.

The chain joins TRBV6-1 to TRBJ2-2; D call uncertain. CDR1 is MNHNS, CDR2 SASEGT, per germline. V lost 6 bases to trimming and J lost 3 bases, with 8 bases between them. The CDR3 has 13 amino acids. CDR3 sequence (DNA): TGTGCCAGCAGACCCCAGCACACCGGGGAGCTGTTTTTT. This codes for CASRPQHTGELFF.